This T cell receptor (beta chain) was documented in a study of cytomegalovirus exposure and HLA in healthy donors. Study observations and caveats: TRBV6-2, TRBV6-3 and some other V segments were unresolvable in 87-base-pair reads. Diagnosis of cytomegalovirus status made by the classifier reportedly showed high specificity and sensitivity. It was reported that TCR beta sequences correctly inferred the HLA-A and HLA-B alleles for most subjects. About 87% or about 30% of the time was how often most TCR beta V segments were productive, according to an earlier analysis.

Comments on this clone: Its specificity is unknown.

V gave up 7 bases and J gave up 2 bases; unmatched junction bases: 8. In germline, CDR1 is SNHLY, CDR2 FYNNEI. This CDR3 is built from 14 residues. PCR amplification relied on 60 Vbeta primers (plus 13 Jbeta primers). Clones were sequenced by immunoSEQ multiplex PCR, and TCRdb holds only the in-frame ones, with some missing. The profile shows 90,000 to 140,000 clones, about three quarters of them singletons. The chain is built from TRBV2 and TRBJ2-7; TRBD2 agrees at 7 bases. The specimen was PBMCs. The sequence was obtained from a male donor in good health and CMV-seronegative. CDR3 residues: CASTDLAETYEQYF. The DNA of the CDR3 is TGTGCCAGCACTGACCTAGCGGAGACCTACGAGCAGTACTTC.